Below are 9 T cell receptor beta chains sequenced from a single sample in a study of blood T cells in healthy people across ages. It was with a sample-barcoded 5' primer and a J-beta primer mix that a second PCR of roughly 7 to 12 cycles was run. A single record per CDR3 protein comes from TCRdb applying MiXCR to the 5' RACE reads. This table holds around 790,000 distinct CDR3 sequences, approximately 44% found once. Sequenced: blood. Receptor source: a man in his sixties in good health.

The V and J genes are TRBV18 and TRBJ2-1; 7 bases map to TRBD1. The end of the DNA aligns better with TRBJ2-7, so the J call may be wrong. This CDR3 has 16 amino acids. The V gene's germline CDR1 is KGHSH and CDR2 LQKENI. As DNA, the CDR3 is TGTGCCAGCTCACCCCTCCGGGACAGTACCTACAATGAGCAGTACTTC. Translation gives CASSPLRDSTYNEQYF.

With regard to this clonotype: It may be a read error: a sequence one base away is much more abundant. The chain couples TRBV20-1 to TRBJ2-1; 7 nucleotides match TRBD1. TRBJ2-7 matches the DNA end more closely, so the J call is doubtful. Germline V gives CDR1 DFQATT, CDR2 SNEGSKA (reference sequence). This CDR3 has 15 amino acids. The DNA for the CDR3 is TGCAGTGCTAGATCCTGGACAGGTAACTACAATGAGCAGTACTTC. Its protein is CSARSWTGNYNEQYF.

This clonotype appeared many times. The chain carries TRBV12-3 or TRBV12-4 and TRBJ1-2, with TRBD1 as a possible D gene (5 bases). The CDR3 runs to 10 residues. The germline V and J ends were trimmed by 8 bases and 8 bases, with 9 bases remaining between them. DNA of the CDR3: TGTGCCAGCGGAAGGGGCGGCTACACCTTC. It codes for CASGRGGYTF.

The chain employs TRBV7-9 and TRBJ2-7; 7 positions match TRBD1. Trimming took 8 bases from V and 2 from J; bases not matched to a gene: 12. In germline, CDR1 is SEHNR, CDR2 FQNEAQ (reference sequence). The CDR3 consists of 15 residues. CDR3 region: CASCTTGVWAYEQYF. The DNA for the CDR3 is TGTGCCAGCTGTACAACAGGGGTATGGGCCTACGAGCAGTACTTC.

This clonotype has only a few counts. The rearrangement uses TRBV29-1 and TRBJ1-1, with D uncertain. The CDR3 totals 14 residues. Between the trimmed V and J ends, which lost 2 bases and 1 base, there was a span of 11 bases. Germline V gene sequence: CDR1 SQVTM, CDR2 ANQGSEA. CDR3 sequence (DNA): TGCAGCGTTGAAATCGGCAGGTGGAACACTGAAGCTTTCTTT. Its translation is CSVEIGRWNTEAFF.

The chain joins TRBV20-1 to TRBJ1-2, with D unclear. CDR1 DFQATT and CDR2 SNEGSKA come from the germline V gene (reference sequence). The CDR3 has 14 residues. V was cut by 5 bases and J by 5 bases, with 18 bases left in between. CDR3 sequence (DNA): TGCAGTGCTCAGGACCGCCGGGATCTTTATGGCTACACCTTC. Translated: CSAQDRRDLYGYTF.

The V gene is TRBV30, the J gene TRBJ2-5, with TRBD2 identical over 12 bases. V shed 2 bases, J shed 1 base, and the junction held 8 bases outside the gene matches. The CDR3 sequence is 17 residues long. The germline CDR1 and CDR2 sequences are GTSNPN and SVGIG (reference sequence). The DNA of the CDR3 is TGTGCCTGGAGTCCCGACAAACTAGCGGGGGGCCAAGAGACCCAGTACTTC. Amino acid sequence: CAWSPDKLAGGQETQYF. Full variable domain (outside the CDR3, taken from reference TRBV30 and TRBJ2-5): SQTIHQWPATLVQPVGSPLSLECTVEGTSNPNLYWYRQAAGRGLQLLFYSVGIGQISSEVPQNLSASRPQDRQFILSSKKLLLSDSGFYLCAWSPDKLAGGQETQYFGPGTRLLVL.

This clonotype was found a few times. The CDR3 DNA reads as TGTGCCAGCAGGAAAGACAGGGGGGGACAGCCCCAGCATTTT. Encoded protein: CASRKDRGGQPQHF. The V gene is TRBV6-5, the J gene TRBJ1-5; 9 bases match TRBD1. Germline assignment: CDR1 MNHEY and CDR2 SVGAGI. V gave up 6 bases and J gave up 7 bases; unmatched junction bases: 7. This CDR3 region has 14 residues.

The rearrangement links TRBV3-1 to TRBJ1-2; D is undetermined. The CDR3 covers 14 residues. V was shortened by 6 bases and J by 0 bases, with 11 bases between the two germline ends. Germline lookup yields CDR1 LGHDT and CDR2 YNNKEL (reference sequence). This CDR3 is CASRNSGANYGYTF. The CDR3 DNA is TGTGCCAGCAGGAACAGTGGAGCTAACTATGGCTACACCTTC.